The entry below describes one T cell receptor (beta chain). Its target is unknown. This sample is part of a study of radiation and T cells in renal cell carcinoma. Study outcomes and limitations: Dominant CDR3 motifs occupied more repertoire in irradiated than control tumors. In nephrectomy-only tumors, top 100 clonotypes averaged 43%, versus 54% irradiated.

Treatment defined: treatment-naive control, cytoreductive nephrectomy. Controls were unirradiated tumors from treatment-naive cytoreductive nephrectomy patients. Here immunoSEQ multiplex PCR was the method, and the copy in TCRdb shows in-frame clones only, minus some. The table lists some 20,000 clones, around 50% of them singletons. The V and J ends lost 0 bases and 2 bases respectively, with 6 bases between them. The length of the CDR3 is 13 residues. Germline V gene sequence: CDR1 SGHRS, CDR2 YFSETQ. This sequence was found in a human donor with renal cell carcinoma. The specimen was tumor tissue, collected from a patient whose treatment was nephrectomy without radiotherapy. V gene TRBV5-1 combines with J gene TRBJ2-7; D ambiguous. CDR3 sequence: CASSLGTTYEQYF. DNA for the CDR3: TGCGCCAGCAGCTTGGGGACCACCTACGAGCAGTACTTC.